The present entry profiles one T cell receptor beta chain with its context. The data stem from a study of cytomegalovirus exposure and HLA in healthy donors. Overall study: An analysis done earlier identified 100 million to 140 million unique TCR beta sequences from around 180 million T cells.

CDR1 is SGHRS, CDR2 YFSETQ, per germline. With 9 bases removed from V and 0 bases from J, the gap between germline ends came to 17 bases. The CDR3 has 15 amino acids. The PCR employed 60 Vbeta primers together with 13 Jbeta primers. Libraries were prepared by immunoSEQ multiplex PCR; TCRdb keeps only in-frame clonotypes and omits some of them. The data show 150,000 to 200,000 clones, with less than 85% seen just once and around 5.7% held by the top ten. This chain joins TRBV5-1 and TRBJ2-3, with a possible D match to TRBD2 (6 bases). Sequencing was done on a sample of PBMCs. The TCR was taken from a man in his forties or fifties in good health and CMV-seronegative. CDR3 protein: CATGPGTYSTDTQYF. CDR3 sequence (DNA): TGCGCCACAGGGCCCGGGACTTATAGCACAGATACGCAGTATTTT. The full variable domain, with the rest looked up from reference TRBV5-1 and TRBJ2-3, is KAGVTQTPRYLIKTRGQQVTLSCSPISGHRSVSWYQQTPGQGLQFLFEYFSETQRNKGNFPGRFSGRQFSNSRSEMNVSTLELGDSALYLCATGPGTYSTDTQYFGPGTRLTVL.